A single TCR beta chain is shown here with its context. Antigen specificity is unknown. Clones were read by immunoSEQ multiplex PCR, and TCRdb kept only the in-frame ones, dropping some. The sample includes some 2.1 million clones, 85% to 95% of them seen just once. The data were obtained in a study of shared clonotypes between healthy human individuals. V was pared by 2 bases and J by 2 bases, with 10 bases between. The CDR3 is made up of 14 amino acids. Study-wide results and caveats: Memory subsets generally showed smaller estimated richness than naive subsets did.

The chain recombines TRBV5-3 with TRBJ1-2, with D unresolved. Being an ORF, TRBV5-3 has a function that is uncertain. The sequenced sample consisted of naive CD4+ T cells sorted from blood. Subset denoted: CD45RA+ positively selected. This clonotype originated in a man in his late teens or twenties in good health. CDR3 DNA: TGTGCCAGAAGCTTTCGCATGGTAAACTATGGCTACACCTTC. Translation gives CARSFRMVNYGYTF.